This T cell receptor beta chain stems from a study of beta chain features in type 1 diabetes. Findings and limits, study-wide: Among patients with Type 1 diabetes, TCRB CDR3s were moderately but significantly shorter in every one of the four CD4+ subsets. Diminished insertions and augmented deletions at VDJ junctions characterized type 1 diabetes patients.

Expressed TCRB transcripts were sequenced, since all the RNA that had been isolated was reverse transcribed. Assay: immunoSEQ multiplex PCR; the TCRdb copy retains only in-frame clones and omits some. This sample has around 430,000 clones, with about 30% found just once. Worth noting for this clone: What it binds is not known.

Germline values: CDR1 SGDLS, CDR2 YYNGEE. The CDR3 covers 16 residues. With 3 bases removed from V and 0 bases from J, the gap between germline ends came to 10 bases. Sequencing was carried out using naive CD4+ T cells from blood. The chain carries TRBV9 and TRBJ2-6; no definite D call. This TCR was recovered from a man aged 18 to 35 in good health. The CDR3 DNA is TGTGCCAGCAGCGGGTACGGCAGCTCTGGGGCCAACGTCCTGACTTTC. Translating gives CASSGYGSSGANVLTF.